The present T cell receptor beta chain was sequenced within a study of CD8 T cells in ankylosing spondylitis. Whole-study results and caveats: Within ankylosing spondylitis blood, a TCR beta motif made up of roughly eight highly homologous variants appeared to be characteristic. Earlier reports found some motif variants in synovial fluid and blood in reactive arthritis. Clones that were linked to disease were CD8+ and were relatively rare in peripheral blood.

Construction of TCR beta libraries was performed using quantitative 5'-RACE with molecular barcodes. MiXCR was run by TCRdb on the 5' RACE reads, yielding one entry per CDR3 protein. The sample yields 220,000 or so distinct CDR3 sequences, over 9.5% seen once. This clonotype was seen ten or more times. Its antigen is not known. This sequence was found in a male donor with ankylosing spondylitis or in good health (not recorded which). The sequenced sample consisted of blood, either unsorted or a sorted T cell fraction (not recorded which).

This CDR3 is CASSVRTSGGGETQYF. The CDR3, as DNA: TGCGCCAGCAGCGTCCGGACTAGCGGGGGAGGTGAGACCCAGTACTTC. The chain combines TRBV5-1 with TRBJ2-5; 13 bases map to TRBD2. In germline, CDR1 is SGHRS, CDR2 YFSETQ. The ends lost 4 bases at V and 5 bases at J; junction bases unmatched: 8. The CDR3 runs 16 residues. The full variable domain, in which reference TRBV5-1 and TRBJ2-5 provide the parts outside the CDR3, is KAGVTQTPRYLIKTRGQQVTLSCSPISGHRSVSWYQQTPGQGLQFLFEYFSETQRNKGNFPGRFSGRQFSNSRSEMNVSTLELGDSALYLCASSVRTSGGGETQYFGPGTRLLVL.